This TCR beta chain was obtained from a study of T cell responses to AZD1222 COVID-19 vaccine. General study findings and limits: Spike-specific TCR breadth and depth went up after people got two AZD1222 doses. At 160-218 and 743-854, vaccine-associated CD4 TCRs were dominant, and they spanned spike. Only a handful of AZD1222 recipients, several in all, had baseline seropositivity.

Comment on this clone: What it recognizes is unknown.

Repertoires were generated with immunoSEQ multiplex PCR, while TCRdb's copy carries only in-frame clones and drops some. The sample carries some 200,000 clones, roughly 93% recorded once. The CDR3 contains 14 residues. The V end was cut by 2 bases, the J end by 0 bases, with 10 bases between. In germline, CDR1 is SQVTM, CDR2 ANQGSEA. This TCR was recovered from an adult in good health. The V gene is TRBV29-1, the J gene TRBJ1-1; no clear D. This specimen was peripheral blood, taken on day 0 of AZD1222 vaccination. The CDR3 sequence: CSVELQKLNTEAFF. The DNA of the CDR3 is TGCAGCGTTGAATTGCAGAAATTGAACACTGAAGCTTTCTTT.